This TCR beta chain was identified during a study of Ad26.COV2.S vaccination and SARS-CoV-2 variants. The repertoire was sequenced with immunoSEQ multiplex PCR; TCRdb's copy has only in-frame clones and lacks some. The sample has 300,000 to 350,000 clones; around four fifths are singletons. This clone was seen repeatedly, ten times or more. As for treatment: roughly 20 received Ad26.COV2.S at low or high dose, single or two shots; about 5 received placebo; per-sample allocation not given. Day 63 after the first injection of vaccine or placebo was the sampling time. This sample comprised peripheral blood, obtained in a trial of Ad26.COV2.S vaccine versus placebo. The sequence came from a person aged 18 to 59 who received the Ad26.COV2.S COVID-19 vaccine or a placebo.

CDR3 DNA: TGTGCCAGCACCACGGGGTACAGGGGCAATGAGCAGTTCTTC. Its translation is CASTTGYRGNEQFF. The V and J genes are TRBV3-1 (or the pseudogene TRBV3-2) and TRBJ2-1; 7 bases fit TRBD1. V was clipped by 7 bases and J by 6 bases; unmatched bases: 9. Germline V lookup: CDR1 LGHDT, CDR2 YNNKEL (reference sequence). This CDR3 region has 14 residues.